The source of this TCR beta chain is a study of OX40 agonist ivuxolimab in advanced cancers. Regarding the complete study: The costimulatory receptor OX40 (CD134) was targeted by ivuxolimab, a fully human IgG2 agonistic monoclonal antibody. Intravenous ivuxolimab was administered to patients every 2 weeks at six dose levels: 0.01, 0.1, 0.3, 1.5, 3 and 10 mg/kg. Of the approximately 54 patients in dose escalation, some 19 had hepatocellular carcinoma, around 15 had melanoma, 9 had renal cell carcinoma and 9 had head and neck cancer. A male proportion of 75% to 85% and a mean age of 60 years, ranging from roughly 23 to 90, were recorded for the dose-escalation cohort. Prior anti-PD-1, anti-PD-L1 or anti-CTLA-4 therapy was permitted, and checkpoint inhibitors had been received by about 37% of dose-escalation patients. Partial responses occurred in three dose-escalation patients: two with cutaneous melanoma and one with hepatocellular carcinoma. The purpose of peripheral TCRbeta sequencing was to test whether ivuxolimab changed TCR sequence diversity and led to clonal T-cell expansion. The paper covers the monotherapy dose-escalation part of the phase I ivuxolimab trial, which included N of about 50 patients.

The full study reports these points: After ivuxolimab, more expanded clones were found on average in CD8+ T cells than in CD4+ T cells. Low levels of normalized T-cell clonal expansion were also shown by some nonresponding patients. Clonal expansion of both CD4+ and CD8+ blood T cells was observed from baseline to week 6 at doses 0.1 to 3.0 mg/kg. In the 0.1-3.0 mg/kg groups, partial responders were among the patients with the lowest normalized peripheral clonal expansion, particularly in CD8+ T cells. The antigen specificity of the peripheral T cells that underwent clonal expansion was not determined.

Patients with autoimmune disease history or receiving systemic immunosuppression were excluded from the trial. Peripheral blood for TCR sequencing was collected from all dose cohorts at baseline, on cycle 4 day 1, and on cycle 7 day 1. The samples were taken from a phase I, first-in-human, multicenter, open-label dose-escalation trial of ivuxolimab. The trial enrolled adults with locally advanced or metastatic head and neck squamous cell, hepatocellular, melanoma or renal cell carcinoma. Before TCR sequencing, CD4+ and CD8+ T cells were separately sorted from peripheral blood. To sequence the TCRbeta CDR3 region, genomic DNA was isolated from the sorted cells. TCRbeta CDR3 regions were sequenced using the immunoSEQ Assay. TCRdb limited this immuneACCESS table to in-frame rearrangements with V and J called. A share of clones is missing; checked studies link under half to unresolved V genes, and the rest is unexplained. The sample table holds tens of thousands of clones, of which roughly 91% were seen once. The leading ten clones occupy around 1.9% of the sample.

Turning to this clone: No antigen is known for it. No quality values exist for individual bases; no much larger clone is one base distant.

Reading from cysteine to phenylalanine, the CDR3 counts 15 amino acids. Kept here is only the CDR3 DNA, which spans 45 bases and is read in frame from base 1. V loses 0 bases of germline sequence and J loses 5 bases, and the interval between the two ends is 13 bases. From the germline V gene, CDR1 is SGHAT and CDR2 is FQNNGV. The specimen was CD4+ or CD8+ T cells sorted from blood, collected in a trial of the OX40 agonist ivuxolimab. This chain joins TRBV11-2 to TRBJ2-5; TRBD1 might be the D gene, on 6 matching bases. The sequence was collected from an adult with an advanced solid tumor such as melanoma, head and neck, liver or kidney cancer. The CDR3 is CASSLDFGGQETQYF. The DNA reads TGTGCCAGCAGCTTAGATTTTGGGGGCCAGGAGACCCAGTACTTC.